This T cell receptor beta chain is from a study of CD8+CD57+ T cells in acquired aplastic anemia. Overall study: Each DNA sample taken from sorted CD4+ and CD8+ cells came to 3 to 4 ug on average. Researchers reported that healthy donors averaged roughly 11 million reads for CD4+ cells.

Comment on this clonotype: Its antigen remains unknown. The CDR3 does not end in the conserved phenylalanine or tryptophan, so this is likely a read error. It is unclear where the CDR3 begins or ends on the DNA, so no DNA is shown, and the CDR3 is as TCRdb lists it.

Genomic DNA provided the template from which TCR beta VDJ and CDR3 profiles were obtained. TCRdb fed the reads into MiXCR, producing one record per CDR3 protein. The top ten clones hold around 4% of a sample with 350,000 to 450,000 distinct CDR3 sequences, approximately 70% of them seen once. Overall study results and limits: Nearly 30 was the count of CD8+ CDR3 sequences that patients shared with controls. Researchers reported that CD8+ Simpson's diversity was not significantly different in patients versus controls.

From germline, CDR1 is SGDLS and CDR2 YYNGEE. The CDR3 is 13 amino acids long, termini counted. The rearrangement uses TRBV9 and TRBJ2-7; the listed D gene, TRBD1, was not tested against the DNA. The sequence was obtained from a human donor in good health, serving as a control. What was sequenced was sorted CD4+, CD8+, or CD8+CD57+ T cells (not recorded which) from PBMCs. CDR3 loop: CASSHGQEQGVSL.